This is a list of T cell receptor beta chains from one sample in a study of cytomegalovirus exposure and HLA in healthy donors. Assay: immunoSEQ multiplex PCR; the TCRdb copy retains only in-frame clones and omits some. The repertoire holds about 210,000 clones, with almost 80% as singletons. Sequenced: PBMCs. The origin of the receptors is a male donor in good health and CMV-seronegative. The CDR3 runs from the conserved cysteine through the conserved F or W. D genes are given only for firm matches. Rows may omit the clone size; those that give it use once, few, many or a size class.

TRBJ2-2 | TRBD1 | TRBV7-6 | - | CASSGKGQVNTGELFF | TGTGCCAGCAGCGGAAAGGGACAGGTGAACACCGGGGAGCTGTTTTTT
TRBJ2-1 | TRBD2 | TRBV10-3 | - | CAIGMGGGASEQFF | TGTGCCATAGGGATGGGCGGGGGGGCGAGTGAGCAGTTCTTC
TRBJ1-1 | TRBD1 | TRBV28 | - | CASSPPRGTGADRGTEAFF | TGTGCCAGCAGTCCCCCCCGCGGGACAGGGGCCGATCGGGGCACTGAAGCTTTCTTT
TRBJ1-5 | TRBD1 | TRBV28 | - | CASRFDIRGHQPQHF | TGTGCCAGCAGATTTGATATCAGGGGGCATCAGCCCCAGCATTTT
TRBJ2-1 | TRBD2 | TRBV7-2 | - | CASSPGLAGGEQFF | TGTGCCAGCAGCCCGGGACTAGCGGGGGGGGAGCAGTTCTTC
TRBJ1-4 | - | TRBV7-6 | - | CASSLNLGRATNEKLFF | TGTGCCAGCAGCTTAAATCTTGGCAGGGCAACTAATGAAAAACTGTTTTTT
TRBJ2-7 | - | TRBV27 | - | CASSPWGMTYEQYF | TGTGCCAGCAGCCCGTGGGGCATGACCTACGAGCAGTACTTC
TRBJ2-7 | TRBD1 | TRBV15 | - | CASSRTGVEQYF | TGTGCCTCCTCCAGGACAGGGGTCGAGCAGTACTTC
TRBJ1-2 | - | TRBV19 | - | CASSITAANYGYTF | TGTGCCAGTAGTATTACCGCAGCTAACTATGGCTACACCTTC
TRBJ1-1 | - | TRBV27 | - | CASSHPGRNTEAFF | TGTGCCAGCAGCCACCCCGGGAGGAACACTGAAGCTTTCTTT
TRBJ2-7 | - | TRBV4-3 | - | CASSLGQRASYEQYF | TGCGCCAGCAGCCTTGGACAGAGGGCATCCTACGAGCAGTACTTC
TRBJ2-7 | - | TRBV5-4 | - | CASSFLGDIPYEQYF | TGTGCCAGCAGCTTCCTAGGGGACATCCCCTACGAGCAGTACTTC
TRBJ1-1 | - | TRBV25-1 | - | CASSLDEAFF | TGTGCCAGCAGCCTAGACGAGGCTTTCTTT
TRBJ2-2 | TRBD1 | TRBV10-3 | - | CAISESRARGSTGELFF | TGTGCCATCAGTGAGTCGCGGGCCAGGGGGAGCACCGGGGAGCTGTTTTTT
TRBJ2-5 | - | TRBV10-3 | - | CAAGEPDSSGTQYF | TGTGCCGCCGGGGAACCGGACAGTTCAGGGACCCAGTACTTC
TRBJ2-5 | TRBD2 | TRBV9 | - | CASSPVVAGGAQYF | TGTGCCAGCAGCCCCGTGGTAGCGGGGGGGGCCCAGTACTTC
TRBJ2-7 | - | TRBV7-8 | - | CATRRSSVSEQYF | TGTGCCACGAGAAGGAGTTCAGTCAGCGAGCAGTACTTC
TRBJ2-7 | TRBD1 | TRBV6-5 | - | CASSYRDSYEQYF | TGTGCCAGCAGTTACCGGGACAGCTACGAGCAGTACTTC
TRBJ2-7 | - | TRBV7-3 | once | CASSNGLAGTTEQYF | TGTGCCAGCAGCAACGGGTTGGCGGGGACGACGGAGCAGTACTTC
TRBJ1-3 | TRBD1 | TRBV5-1 | - | CASSLAGQGTGNTIYF | TGCGCCAGCAGCTTGGCCGGACAGGGGACTGGAAACACCATATATTTT
TRBJ1-2 | - | TRBV5-6 | - | CASSPQDRLANYGYTF | TGTGCCAGCAGCCCACAGGATCGGCTAGCTAACTATGGCTACACCTTC
TRBJ2-4 | TRBD1 | TRBV2 | - | CASNRIVGTGGTKNIQYF | TGTGCCAGCAATCGAATAGTGGGCACAGGGGGCACCAAAAACATTCAGTACTTC
TRBJ2-7 | TRBD2 | TRBV10-2 | - | CATGEGEQYF | TGCGCCACCGGGGAGGGCGAGCAGTACTTC
TRBJ1-3 | - | TRBV19 | - | CASRDSTLMGSGNTIYF | TGTGCCAGTAGGGATTCGACACTGATGGGCTCTGGAAACACCATATATTTT
TRBJ2-2 | - | TRBV5-5 | few | CASSLLIGGDTGELFF | TGTGCCAGCAGCTTACTAATAGGGGGGGACACCGGGGAGCTGTTTTTT
TRBJ2-7 | - | TRBV4-1 | many | CASSLTPRISGFYEQYF | TGCGCCAGCAGCCTAACCCCGCGGATTAGCGGCTTCTACGAGCAGTACTTC
TRBJ1-6 | - | TRBV4-1 | - | CASSQEPGLGSPLHF | TGCGCCAGCAGCCAAGAGCCAGGCTTAGGATCACCCCTCCACTTT
TRBJ1-6 | TRBD1 | TRBV28 | once | CASSFRDRGWNSPLHF | TGTGCCAGCAGTTTCAGGGACAGGGGGTGGAATTCACCCCTCCACTTT
TRBJ2-1 | - | TRBV9 | - | CASSNRRDNEQFF | TGTGCCAGCAGCAATCGGAGGGACAATGAGCAGTTCTTC
TRBJ2-3 | - | TRBV6-5 | - | CASGSRGGLTDTQYF | TGTGCCAGCGGATCGAGGGGGGGACTCACAGATACGCAGTATTTT
TRBJ2-3 | TRBD2 | TRBV28 | - | CASSLTGGPDTQYF | TGTGCCAGCAGTTTAACGGGGGGGCCAGATACGCAGTATTTT
TRBJ2-2 | - | TRBV9 | once | CASSVQGGELFF | TGTGCCAGCAGTGTTCAGGGCGGGGAGCTGTTTTTT
TRBJ2-7 | - | TRBV29-1 | - | CSVDGGLDEQYF | TGCAGCGTTGATGGGGGGTTGGACGAGCAGTACTTC
TRBJ2-7 | - | TRBV29-1 | - | CSVDSRRGMTYEQYF | TGCAGCGTTGACTCCAGACGGGGGATGACCTACGAGCAGTACTTC
TRBJ1-1 | TRBD1 | TRBV10-3 | few | CAISDGTGFTEAFF | TGTGCCATCAGTGACGGGACAGGGTTCACTGAAGCTTTCTTT
TRBJ2-7 | - | TRBV28 | - | CASRTQYEQYF | TGTGCCAGCAGGACACAATACGAGCAGTACTTC
TRBJ1-4 | TRBD1 | TRBV6-5 | - | CASSYATGTGEKLFF | TGTGCCAGCAGTTACGCGACAGGGACGGGCGAAAAACTGTTTTTT
TRBJ2-5 | TRBD2 | TRBV5-1 | once | CASSPGLRKETQYF | TGCGCCAGCAGTCCGGGACTACGAAAAGAGACCCAGTACTTC
TRBJ2-7 | TRBD1 | TRBV2 | - | CASQDQGASYEQYF | TGTGCCTCCCAGGACCAGGGGGCTTCCTACGAGCAGTACTTC
TRBJ2-7 | TRBD1 | TRBV28 | - | CASSSYQDRGIRYEQYF | TGTGCCAGCAGTTCATACCAGGACAGGGGAATACGCTACGAGCAGTACTTC
TRBJ1-3 | TRBD1 | TRBV9 | - | CASSRGTGTGNTIYF | TGTGCCAGCAGCCGCGGGACAGGGACTGGAAACACCATATATTTT
TRBJ1-1 | - | TRBV7-6 | once | CASSLGGLGTEAFF | TGTGCCAGCAGCTTGGGGGGGCTTGGCACTGAAGCTTTCTTT
TRBJ1-4 | TRBD1 | TRBV14 | - | CASSRGQGVTKGEKLFF | TGTGCCAGCAGTCGTGGACAGGGTGTTACAAAGGGGGAAAAACTGTTTTTT
TRBJ2-5 | - | TRBV29-1 | - | CSVGQNQETQYF | TGCAGCGTAGGACAGAACCAAGAGACCCAGTACTTC
TRBJ2-7 | - | TRBV9 | once | CASSVGTGSSSYEQYF | TGTGCCAGCAGCGTAGGAACCGGGTCGAGCTCCTACGAGCAGTACTTC
TRBJ2-1 | TRBD2 | TRBV30 | - | CAWSAGLAGGNEQFF | TGTGCCTGGAGTGCGGGACTAGCGGGAGGGAATGAGCAGTTCTTC
TRBJ2-3 | TRBD2 | TRBV7-6 | - | CASSYSGLAGGNTDTQYF | TGTGCCAGCAGCTACTCGGGACTAGCGGGGGGAAACACAGATACGCAGTATTTT
TRBJ1-1 | - | TRBV19 | - | CASSMGAISDITEAFF | TGTGCCAGTAGTATGGGGGCAATTTCGGATATCACTGAAGCTTTCTTT
TRBJ2-1 | - | TRBV19 | - | CASSSRGSYSYNEQFF | TGTGCCAGTAGTTCCCGTGGGAGCTACTCCTACAATGAGCAGTTCTTC
TRBJ2-5 | - | TRBV4-1 | - | CASSPGRGIQETQYF | TGCGCCAGCAGCCCCGGACGGGGGATCCAAGAGACCCAGTACTTC
TRBJ2-5 | - | TRBV7-9 | - | CASSHPLQGAGETQYF | TGTGCCAGCAGCCACCCCCTGCAAGGGGCAGGAGAGACCCAGTACTTC
TRBJ2-5 | - | TRBV7-8 | once | CASSRRRGPQETQYF | TGTGCCAGCAGCCGCCGCAGGGGACCCCAAGAGACCCAGTACTTC
TRBJ2-3 | TRBD1 | TRBV7-6 | once | CASSGWDRTDTQYF | TGTGCCAGCAGCGGGTGGGACAGGACGGATACGCAGTATTTT
TRBJ1-1 | TRBD1 | TRBV7-9 | - | CASSPQGATLNTEAFF | TGTGCCAGCAGCCCCCAGGGGGCGACCCTGAACACTGAAGCTTTCTTT
TRBJ2-3 | - | TRBV4-1 | - | CASSPRDSSTDTQYF | TGCGCCAGCAGCCCCCGGGACTCAAGCACAGATACGCAGTATTTT
TRBJ1-2 | - | TRBV28 | - | CASSSYRTKHYGYTF | TGTGCCAGCAGTTCTTACCGGACAAAACACTATGGCTACACCTTC
TRBJ2-2 | - | TRBV7-2 | - | CASSLWGTTGELFF | TGTGCCAGCAGCTTGTGGGGGACAACCGGGGAGCTGTTTTTT
TRBJ2-7 | - | TRBV5-1 | - | CASSLGRVTYEQYF | TGCGCCAGCAGCTTGGGGCGGGTAACCTACGAGCAGTACTTC